Below, 12 T cell receptor beta chains from the same sample are listed, as sequenced in a study of shared clonotypes between healthy human individuals. This table comes from immunoSEQ multiplex PCR, and its TCRdb copy is limited to in-frame clones, with some not included. The sample yields over 700,000 clones, 55% to 75% seen once. The sequencing sample was made of memory CD4+ T cells sorted from blood. Subset reported: CD45RA-negative fraction. These receptors all come from a woman in her twenties or thirties in good health.

The chain links TRBV6-1 to TRBJ2-3, with TRBD2 matching over 11 bases. V gave up 8 bases and J gave up 2 bases; unmatched junction bases: 3. The CDR3 contains 14 residues. Germline CDR1 and CDR2: MNHNS and SASEGT. The CDR3 loop reads CASPTSGITDTQYF. CDR3 sequence (DNA): TGTGCCAGCCCGACTAGCGGGATCACAGATACGCAGTATTTT.

This clone showed up just a few times. The chain carries TRBV6-5 and TRBJ2-2; no clear D gene. Trimming removed 7 bases at V and 6 bases at J, with 9 bases between. Germline lookup yields CDR1 MNHEY and CDR2 SVGAGI. The CDR3 totals 12 residues. The CDR3 here is CASTAGPGELFF. The CDR3 DNA sequence: TGTGCCAGCACCGCAGGCCCCGGGGAGCTGTTTTTT.

The chain combines TRBV5-4 with TRBJ2-7; maybe TRBD1 (6 bases). There are 13 residues in the CDR3. Between the trimmed V and J ends, which lost 4 bases and 6 bases, there was a span of 14 bases. Germline V gene lookup returns CDR1 SGHNT and CDR2 YYREEE (reference sequence). CDR3 in DNA: TGTGCCAGCAGCCCGTTCGACAGGTCCGAGCAGTACTTC. Its translation: CASSPFDRSEQYF.

Notes on this clone: The same CDR3 is also encoded by other DNA sequences in this sample. The chain employs TRBV5-6 and TRBJ2-7, with a possible D match to TRBD2 (6 bases). CDR1 is SGHDT and CDR2 is YYEEEE in the germline V gene. Deletions cut 7 bases from V and 4 bases from J, with 12 bases between. The CDR3 length is 12 residues. CDR3 loop: CASSRRVYEQYF. CDR3 in DNA: TGTGCCAGCTCGCGGAGGGTTTACGAGCAGTACTTC. The entire variable domain, with the rest obtained from reference TRBV5-6 and TRBJ2-7, is as follows: DAGVTQSPTHLIKTRGQQVTLRCSPKSGHDTVSWYQQALGQGPQFIFQYYEEEERQRGNFPDRFSGHQFPNYSSELNVNALLLGDSALYLCASSRRVYEQYFGPGTRLTVT.

This clone was counted ten times or more. This chain uses TRBV18 with TRBJ2-7; a weak D match, TRBD2 (6 bases). Germline V gives CDR1 KGHSH, CDR2 LQKENI. Trimming removed 4 bases from V and 9 bases from J, with 19 bases in between. The length of the CDR3 is 14 residues. This CDR3 is CASSLAGRGHAQYF. Here the CDR3 DNA reads TGTGCCAGCTCACTTGCGGGACGAGGACACGCGCAGTACTTC.

The chain links TRBV30 to TRBJ1-3; 7 positions agree with TRBD1. The length of the CDR3 is 13 residues. J lost 10 bases, V lost 0 bases, and 6 bases had no gene match. In germline, CDR1 is GTSNPN, CDR2 SVGIG (reference sequence). The CDR3 DNA reads as TGTGCCTGGAGTGTATACAGGGGAGGAACCATATATTTT. Protein product: CAWSVYRGGTIYF.

This sequence joins TRBV28 and TRBJ2-2, with TRBD2 as a possible D gene (5 bases). Looked up from germline, CDR1 is MDHEN and CDR2 is SYDVKM. V was shortened by 3 bases and J by 4 bases, with 15 bases between the two germline ends. The CDR3 is 16 amino acids. CDR3: CASSFPGGIPTGELFF. The CDR3 region has the DNA TGTGCCAGCAGTTTTCCAGGAGGTATCCCCACCGGGGAGCTGTTTTTT.

This chain's CDR3 is CASSPQGEQETQYF. In nucleotides, the CDR3 is TGTGCCAGCAGCCCCCAGGGGGAACAAGAGACCCAGTACTTC. The chain combines TRBV7-9 with TRBJ2-5; TRBD1 matches at 7 bases. The ends lost 5 bases at V and 2 bases at J; junction bases unmatched: 5. Looked up from germline, CDR1 is SEHNR and CDR2 is FQNEAQ (reference sequence). This CDR3 contains 14 residues.

The J gene is TRBJ1-4, the V gene TRBV18; D is undetermined. The CDR3 is made up of 14 amino acids. V was pared by 0 bases and J by 8 bases, with 10 bases between. Germline loops: CDR1 KGHSH, CDR2 LQKENI. CDR3 sequence (DNA): TGTGCCAGCTCACCACCGGGTGTGGGCGAAAAACTGTTTTTT. This encodes CASSPPGVGEKLFF.

CDR3 in DNA: TGTGCCAGTAGTCAACCGATTGGAAACACCATATATTTT. Its protein is CASSQPIGNTIYF. The chain carries TRBV19 and TRBJ1-3, with D unclear. Germline V CDR1 and CDR2: LNHDA, SQIVND (reference sequence). This CDR3 has 13 residues. V lost 5 bases, J lost 3 bases, and 8 bases lay in between.

The chain combines TRBV18 with TRBJ1-2, with D hard to call. The V gene lost 3 bases and the J gene lost 8 bases, with 7 bases spanning the gap. The germline CDR1 and CDR2 sequences are KGHSH and LQKENI. The CDR3 covers 11 residues. CDR3 nucleotides: TGTGCCAGCTCACCTACTACAGGCTACACCTTC. Protein: CASSPTTGYTF.

The rearrangement links TRBV27 to TRBJ2-1, with 8 positions matching TRBD2. With 4 bases clipped from V and 0 bases from J, the junction kept 5 bases outside the gene matches. The CDR3 loop spans 16 amino acids. Germline CDR1 is MNHEY and CDR2 is SMNVEV (reference sequence). The CDR3 sequence is CASSSIAGISYNEQFF. Here the CDR3 DNA reads TGTGCCAGCAGTTCAATAGCGGGAATCTCCTACAATGAGCAGTTCTTC.